These T cell receptor beta chains were read from a single sample in a study of blood T cell repertoires in COVID-19. Sequencing used immunoSEQ multiplex PCR; TCRdb keeps in-frame clones, though not all of them. The data show around 79,000 clones, around 83% seen once. The sample comprised peripheral blood. The receptor source for this set is a woman aged 55-75 years with acute or convalescent COVID-19. Each CDR3 is given with its conserved first and last residue. Expanded clones get a size class; other rows say once, few or many, or leave the size out.

j_call,v_call,clone_size,cdr3_aa
TRBJ1-1,TRBV7-3,-,CASSIDRNTEAFF
TRBJ2-3,TRBV5-1,-,CASSQASGGRDTQYF
TRBJ2-6,TRBV5-8,few,CASSLRDRDANVLTF
TRBJ1-3,TRBV3-1/TRBV3-2,few,CASSLATGVGNTIYF
TRBJ2-1,TRBV11-3,medium-sized,CASEGHPNEQFF
TRBJ1-1,TRBV11-2,-,CASSFMGSRATEAFF
TRBJ2-6,TRBV5-1,once,CASSLASFPPGANVLTF
TRBJ1-1,TRBV6-1,-,CASSEALGGRTEAFF
TRBJ2-2,TRBV19,-,CASRGAGYNTGELFF
TRBJ2-1,TRBV24-1,-,CATSDQNTIAGSSYNEQFF
TRBJ1-5,TRBV7-3,-,CASSLIWQYNQPQHF
TRBJ1-5,TRBV19,-,CASRGQWGQPQHF
TRBJ2-1,TRBV5-1,-,CASTRDRPSYNEQFF
TRBJ2-3,TRBV5-1,-,CASSLDGWESWGVNTDTQYF
TRBJ1-6,TRBV13,-,CASSLKTGQGDSPLHF
TRBJ2-5,TRBV19,-,CASSPGQLRETQYF
TRBJ1-1,TRBV29-1,-,CSVEGRLNTEAFF
TRBJ1-1,TRBV18,few,CASSPGQNTEAFF
TRBJ1-2,TRBV27,once,CASSVQGNYGYTF
TRBJ1-2,TRBV5-6,-,CASSLATGDYTF
TRBJ2-7,TRBV4-2,-,CASSQGSSGGTYEQYF
TRBJ2-1,TRBV3-1/TRBV3-2,-,CASSHGSSNEQFF
TRBJ1-1,TRBV29-1,-,CSVVFDTEAFF
TRBJ1-1,TRBV19,-,CASSRGGMNTEAFF
TRBJ1-5,TRBV6-5,-,CASSHGTSHQPQHF
TRBJ1-5,TRBV28,-,CASSLSSGGRFQPQHF
TRBJ1-5,TRBV10-2,-,CASSETGGNQPQHF
TRBJ2-3,TRBV7-8,-,CASSRRDFTDTQYF
TRBJ1-1,TRBV30,-,CAWSMGQANTEAFF
TRBJ1-1,TRBV4-1,-,CASSPRHRDRVTEAFF
TRBJ1-1,TRBV6-5,-,CASSSDTFNTEAFF
TRBJ2-5,TRBV27,-,CASSSRQGRETQYF
TRBJ1-4,TRBV6-5,-,CASSYTRGGEKLFF
TRBJ2-1,TRBV6-4,-,CASSRDAAYPHSYNEQFF
TRBJ2-5,TRBV24-1,-,CATSGTGSETQYF
TRBJ1-2,TRBV5-1,-,CASRASAQANYGYTF
TRBJ1-6,TRBV27,-,CASSPGTEKYNSPLHF
TRBJ1-3,TRBV25-1,once,CASSTGVGNTIYF
TRBJ1-3,TRBV24-1,-,CATSVGDSGNTIYF
TRBJ1-5,TRBV10-3,once,CAISKGQGGNQPQHF
TRBJ2-5,TRBV9,-,CASSSRAGGPRETQYF
TRBJ1-2,TRBV5-1,-,CASSETGGQAYGYTF
TRBJ1-6,TRBV27,-,CASSFSAGAPNSPLHF
TRBJ1-6,TRBV5-4,-,CASSLQTGGNSPLHF
TRBJ1-2,TRBV23-1,-,CASRSGAYGYTF
TRBJ1-1,TRBV5-1,few,CASSLQLGGPTEAFF
TRBJ1-2,TRBV5-5,-,CASSSGQGLMVSGYTF
TRBJ1-2,TRBV6-5,-,CASSQDRMKYGYTF
TRBJ1-5,TRBV18,-,CASSLDSFNQPQHF
TRBJ1-1,TRBV19,-,CASRPDSYWMNTEAFF
TRBJ1-2,TRBV10-2,-,CASSERGGGYTF
TRBJ2-3,TRBV11-3,few,CASSSVAVDTQYF
TRBJ1-6,TRBV27,-,CASTEGGNSPLHF